A selection of T cell receptor beta chains follows, all from one sample in a study of PD-L1 blockade in urothelial cancer. Clones were read by immunoSEQ multiplex PCR, and TCRdb kept only the in-frame ones, dropping some. The sample holds about 23,000 clones, under 95% seen once. The source material was PBMCs, sampled around atezolizumab (anti-PD-L1) treatment. These receptors all come from a woman in her sixties or seventies with urothelial cancer. CDR3s include the opening cysteine and the closing phenylalanine or tryptophan. The order of the fields is V gene, D gene, clone size, J gene, CDR3 protein. D genes are given only for firm matches. Clone size, where shown, is once, few, many, or a class for clones that have expanded.

TRBV15	TRBD1	-	TRBJ2-7	CATSRDLYRTGVSYEQYF
TRBV6-5	-	-	TRBJ1-1	CASSYNPGGGTEAFF
TRBV27	-	-	TRBJ2-1	CASSLSTSQAEQFF
TRBV18	-	few	TRBJ1-1	CASSLVQGNTEAFF
TRBV18	-	-	TRBJ1-5	CASSPGRVPQPQHF
TRBV18	-	-	TRBJ2-2	CASSPLGQSNANTGELFF
TRBV6-5	-	-	TRBJ2-5	CASSSRQVLKTQYF
TRBV4-2	TRBD1	-	TRBJ1-5	CASSQDRGRQPQHF
TRBV6-6	-	once	TRBJ1-1	CAVHQGPGTEAFF
TRBV6-5	-	-	TRBJ2-7	CASSNTYEQYF
TRBV5-1	-	-	TRBJ2-1	CASSLVTLSGPFF
TRBV20-1	-	-	TRBJ2-3	CSGSSVTTQYF
TRBV19	TRBD1	once	TRBJ2-7	CASRDRAAYEQYF
TRBV13	-	-	TRBJ2-1	CASSLDSEHEQFF
TRBV7-9	TRBD1	once	TRBJ1-2	CATQRDSSQGYTF
TRBV5-1	TRBD2	-	TRBJ2-7	CASSPRTSGYEQYF
TRBV5-1	-	once	TRBJ2-3	CASSFYGSGTDTQYF
TRBV9	TRBD2	few	TRBJ2-3	CASSSSGTSIFLRIFSSTDTQYF
TRBV28	TRBD1	-	TRBJ2-4	CASSFPTGGINIQYF
TRBV7-2	-	-	TRBJ2-5	CASSRSLGVPETQYF
TRBV15	-	-	TRBJ2-7	CATSREGSFSYEQYF
TRBV5-5	-	-	TRBJ2-5	CASSLQQETQYF
TRBV7-8	TRBD1	-	TRBJ2-2	CASSTDRGIGGELFF
TRBV19	TRBD1	-	TRBJ1-1	CASTPRQGPIENTEAFF
TRBV7-6	-	-	TRBJ2-5	CASSLGDYQETQYF
TRBV7-2	-	-	TRBJ1-4	CASSRGVREKLFF
TRBV9	TRBD1	-	TRBJ1-2	CASSAQGADGYTF
TRBV18	-	-	TRBJ2-7	CASSPGLAEGEQYF
TRBV7-2	-	few	TRBJ1-1	CASSNPGVTEAFF
TRBV27	-	-	TRBJ2-7	CASSAWDKRYEQYF
TRBV5-1	TRBD1	once	TRBJ2-5	CASSQAPGTASQETQYF
TRBV10-3	-	once	TRBJ1-1	CAISALFRDGGGAFF
TRBV23-1	-	-	TRBJ2-6	CASSQTNTQQSRANVLTF
TRBV7-2	-	-	TRBJ1-2	CARPGEGGYTF
TRBV7-9	TRBD1	-	TRBJ2-7	CASSPIIQGAIYEQYF
TRBV6-6	TRBD1	-	TRBJ2-1	CASNGQGIYNEQFF
TRBV5-3	TRBD1	-	TRBJ1-5	CARSGRGTGAVGQPQHF
TRBV4-3	-	-	TRBJ1-5	CASSFSTESNQPQHF
TRBV4-1	TRBD1	-	TRBJ1-3	CASSQGRGPSGNTIYF
TRBV7-2	-	-	TRBJ2-3	CASSYLRPGLDTQYF
TRBV5-1	-	-	TRBJ1-1	CASSLELGGSEAFF
TRBV19	-	-	TRBJ1-1	CASSKDSTNTEAFF
TRBV6-1	TRBD1	-	TRBJ2-1	CASSGQGLGEQFF
TRBV5-4	-	-	TRBJ2-1	CASSLAGRRDNEQFF
TRBV10-3	-	-	TRBJ2-7	CAISAYQEVRYEQYF
TRBV6-1	TRBD1	few	TRBJ1-4	CASTPRGETNEKLFF